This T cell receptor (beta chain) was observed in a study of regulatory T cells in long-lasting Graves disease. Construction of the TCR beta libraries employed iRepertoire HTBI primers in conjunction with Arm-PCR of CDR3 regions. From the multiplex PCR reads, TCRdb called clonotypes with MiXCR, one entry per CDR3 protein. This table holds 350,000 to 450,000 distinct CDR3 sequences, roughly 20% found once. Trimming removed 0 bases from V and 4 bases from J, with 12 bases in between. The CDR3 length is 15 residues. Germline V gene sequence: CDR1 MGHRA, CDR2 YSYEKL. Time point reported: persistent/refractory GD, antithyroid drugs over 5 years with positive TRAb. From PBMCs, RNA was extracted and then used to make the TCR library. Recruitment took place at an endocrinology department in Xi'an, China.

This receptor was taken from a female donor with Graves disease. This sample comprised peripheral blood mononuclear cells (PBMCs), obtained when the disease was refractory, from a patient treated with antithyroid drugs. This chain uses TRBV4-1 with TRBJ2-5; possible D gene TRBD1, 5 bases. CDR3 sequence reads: CASSQDSGHGETQYF. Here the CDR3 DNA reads TGCGCCAGCAGCCAAGATAGTGGACACGGAGAGACCCAGTACTTC.